This TCR beta chain comes out of a study of OX40 agonist ivuxolimab in advanced cancers. Study summary: Checkpoint inhibitors had been given previously to 35% to 50% of patients.

The CDR3 runs 21 residues. Germline CDR1 reads GTSNPN; CDR2 reads SVGIG (reference sequence). V lost 0 bases to trimming and J lost 0 bases, with 26 bases between them. Method: immunoSEQ multiplex PCR; TCRdb's copy keeps in-frame clones and lacks some. The repertoire has 80,000 to 100,000 clones, about nine tenths of them found once; the top ten carry around 1.5%. The V and J genes are TRBV30 and TRBJ1-4; D unresolved. The receptor's source is an adult with an advanced solid tumor such as melanoma, head and neck, liver or kidney cancer. Sample: CD4+ or CD8+ T cells sorted from blood, taken in a trial of the OX40 agonist ivuxolimab. CDR3 DNA: TGTGCCTGGAGTGTACGCTTAAGGAGAACTACTAATGCAGCAACTAATGAAAAACTGTTTTTT. This translates into CAWSVRLRRTTNAATNEKLFF.